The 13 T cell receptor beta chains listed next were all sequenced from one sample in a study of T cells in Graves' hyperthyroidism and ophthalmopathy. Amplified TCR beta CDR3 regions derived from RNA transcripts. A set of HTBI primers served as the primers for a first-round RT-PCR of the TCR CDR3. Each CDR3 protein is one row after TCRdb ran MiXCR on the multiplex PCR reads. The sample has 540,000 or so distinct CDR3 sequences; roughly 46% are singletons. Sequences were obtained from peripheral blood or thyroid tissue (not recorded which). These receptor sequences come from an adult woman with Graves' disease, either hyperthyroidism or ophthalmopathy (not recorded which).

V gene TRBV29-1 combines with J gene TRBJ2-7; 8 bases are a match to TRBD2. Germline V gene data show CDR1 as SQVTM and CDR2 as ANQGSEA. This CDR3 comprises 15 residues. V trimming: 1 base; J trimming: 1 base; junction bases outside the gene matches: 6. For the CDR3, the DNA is TGCAGCGTTGAAGCCCATCGGGAGGGTTCCTACGAGCAGTACTTC. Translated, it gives CSVEAHREGSYEQYF.

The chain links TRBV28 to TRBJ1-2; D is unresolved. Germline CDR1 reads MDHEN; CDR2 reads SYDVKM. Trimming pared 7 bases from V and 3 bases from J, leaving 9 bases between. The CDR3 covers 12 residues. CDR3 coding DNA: TGTGCCAGCAACGGGGTGCACTATGGCTACACCTTC. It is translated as CASNGVHYGYTF.

The CDR3 loop is CASSETGILGNTIYF. The CDR3 DNA sequence: TGTGCCAGCAGTGAGACAGGGATCCTTGGAAACACCATATATTTT. The V and J genes are TRBV25-1 and TRBJ1-3; 7 bases agree with TRBD1. V gave up 3 bases and J gave up 3 bases; unmatched junction bases: 5. This CDR3 is 15 amino acids long. Germline-derived CDR1 and CDR2 are MGHDK and SYGVNS.

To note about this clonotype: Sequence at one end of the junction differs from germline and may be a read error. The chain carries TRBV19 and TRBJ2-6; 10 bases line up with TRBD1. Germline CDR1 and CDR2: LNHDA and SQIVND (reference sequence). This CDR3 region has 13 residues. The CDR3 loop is CASRGTGDNVLTF. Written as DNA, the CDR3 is TGTGCCAGTAGGGGGACAGGGGACAACGTCCTGACTTTC.

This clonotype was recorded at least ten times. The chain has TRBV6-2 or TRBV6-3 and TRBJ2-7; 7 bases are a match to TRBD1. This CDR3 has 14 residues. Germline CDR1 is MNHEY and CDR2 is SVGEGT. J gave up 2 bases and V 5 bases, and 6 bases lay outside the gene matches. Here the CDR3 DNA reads TGTGCCAGCAGTGGACAGGCGCTAACCTACGAGCAGTACTTC. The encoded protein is CASSGQALTYEQYF.

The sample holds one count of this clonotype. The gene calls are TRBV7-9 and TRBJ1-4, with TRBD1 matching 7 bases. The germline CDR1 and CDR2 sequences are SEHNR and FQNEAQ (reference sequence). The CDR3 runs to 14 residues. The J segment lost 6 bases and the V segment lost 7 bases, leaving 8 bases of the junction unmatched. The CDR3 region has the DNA TGTGCCAGCACGCCGTGGGACAGATATGAAAAACTGTTTTTT. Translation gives CASTPWDRYEKLFF.

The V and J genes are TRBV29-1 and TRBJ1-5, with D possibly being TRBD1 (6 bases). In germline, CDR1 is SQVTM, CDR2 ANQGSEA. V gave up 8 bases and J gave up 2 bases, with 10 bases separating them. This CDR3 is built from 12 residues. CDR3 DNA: TGCAGCTACAGGGTGCGCAATCAGCCCCAGCATTTT. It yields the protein CSYRVRNQPQHF.

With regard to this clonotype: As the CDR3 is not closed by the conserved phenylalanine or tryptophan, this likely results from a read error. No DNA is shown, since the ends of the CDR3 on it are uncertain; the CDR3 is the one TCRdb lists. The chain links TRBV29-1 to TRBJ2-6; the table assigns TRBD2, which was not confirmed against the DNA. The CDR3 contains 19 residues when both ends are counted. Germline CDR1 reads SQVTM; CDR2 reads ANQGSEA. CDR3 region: CSVAPSGLAGGQGANVPTS.

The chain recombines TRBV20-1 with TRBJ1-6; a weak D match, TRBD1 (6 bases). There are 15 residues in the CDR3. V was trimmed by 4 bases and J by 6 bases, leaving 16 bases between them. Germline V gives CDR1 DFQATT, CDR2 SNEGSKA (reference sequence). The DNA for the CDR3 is TGCAGTGCTACAGAAGGGGGGACAAGTAATTCACCCCTCCACTTT. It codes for CSATEGGTSNSPLHF.

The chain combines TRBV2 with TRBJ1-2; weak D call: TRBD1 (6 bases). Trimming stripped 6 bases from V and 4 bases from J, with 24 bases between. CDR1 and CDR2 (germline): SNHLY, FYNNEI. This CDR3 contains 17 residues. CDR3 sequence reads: CASRVSYTGADSYGYTF. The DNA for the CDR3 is TGTGCCAGCAGGGTATCCTACACCGGGGCGGACAGCTATGGCTACACCTTC.

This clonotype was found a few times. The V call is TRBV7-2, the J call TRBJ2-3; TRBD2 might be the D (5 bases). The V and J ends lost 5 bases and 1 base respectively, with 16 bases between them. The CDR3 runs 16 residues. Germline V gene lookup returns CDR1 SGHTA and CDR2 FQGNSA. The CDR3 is CASSPGRGRGTDTQYF. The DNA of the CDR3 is TGTGCCAGCAGCCCCGGTCGGGGTCGGGGCACAGATACGCAGTATTTT.

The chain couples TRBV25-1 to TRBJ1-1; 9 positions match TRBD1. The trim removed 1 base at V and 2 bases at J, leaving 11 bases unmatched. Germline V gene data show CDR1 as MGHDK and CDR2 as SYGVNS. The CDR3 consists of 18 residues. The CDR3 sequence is CASSESLVPGQGNTEAFF. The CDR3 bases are TGTGCCAGCAGTGAATCTCTCGTCCCGGGACAGGGAAACACTGAAGCTTTCTTT.

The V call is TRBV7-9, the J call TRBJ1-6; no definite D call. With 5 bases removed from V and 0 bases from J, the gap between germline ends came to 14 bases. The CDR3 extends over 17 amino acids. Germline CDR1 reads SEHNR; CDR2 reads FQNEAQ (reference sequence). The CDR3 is CASSPMDGSSYNSPLHF. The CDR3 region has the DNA TGTGCCAGCAGCCCGATGGACGGGAGCTCCTATAATTCACCCCTCCACTTT.